These T cell receptor beta chains were read from a single sample in a study of molecular identifiers for immune sequencing clone quantification. TCRdb re-derived calls from the PCR reads in MiXCR, one entry per CDR3 protein. The sample lists 9,500 to 10,000 distinct CDR3 sequences; approximately 19% were seen once. The sequenced material came from naive CD8+ T cells from blood, with Jurkat cell RNA spiked in. The receptors derive from a human donor in good health. Some libraries in this study had Jurkat cell RNA spiked in. The conserved cysteine and the conserved F or W are not part of the CDR3 here. For some rows the clone size is stated as once, few or many, or as a class when expanded; others skip it.

clone size,V gene,CDR3 protein
medium-sized,TRBV9,ASSVGSRSDMNTEAF
medium-sized,TRBV5-1,ASSPEQAHYGYT
many,TRBV3-1,ASSPPDKGEQY
many,TRBV27,ASRELMNTEAF
many,TRBV6-2/TRBV6-3,ASSYEGSLGTSGVLPSSYNEQF
medium-sized,TRBV10-3,ATSKQGAEDTQY
medium-sized,TRBV28,ASSFRGSGEAF
.,TRBV2,ASTPTWTPSTGTQY
medium-sized,TRBV27,ASSFSTDTQY
once,TRBV19,ASSIASRGNQPQH
many,TRBV6-6,ASSYLTDNEQF
many,TRBV5-1,ASRLAGDNEQF
many,TRBV27,ASSLHTGTDLYEQY
many,TRBV11-2,ASSAGTSVVYEQY
many,TRBV19,ASQAGTWNTGELF
many,TRBV27,ASSLNPPGDGYT
medium-sized,TRBV4-2,ASSQDGYGLGRYNEQF
few,TRBV27,ASSPYGKRLYEQY
many,TRBV15,ATSGLGQGAVYEQY
many,TRBV18,ASSLRGTDEAF
.,TRBV5-1,AGSPTGYGTDTQY
many,TRBV7-2,ASSRSEGLNGYT
medium-sized,TRBV7-9,ASSLVVSDRALQPQH
many,TRBV28,ASSYLGQLNEQF
.,TRBV6-6,ASSEFSSLGYEQY
many,TRBV19,ASSEGQGRTETQY
many,TRBV5-6,ASSLADLADTEAF
many,TRBV6-2/TRBV6-3,ASSPGIVYQETQY
.,TRBV19,TSRQGNTGAF
many,TRBV14,ASSQDFRGLHEQY
medium-sized,TRBV4-3,ASSGSQGNIQY
few,TRBV27,ASSLSAGGGNEQF
medium-sized,TRBV7-8,ASSLGGVVMGSYNEQF
many,TRBV20-1,SARDTSGYNEQF
many,TRBV6-5,ASSFGGQQPQH
medium-sized,TRBV6-5,ASTPFSGGQGIHTQY
many,TRBV14,ASSQASGGAWPGELF
.,TRBV29-1,SVEDPTRGTGDTQY
medium-sized,TRBV6-2/TRBV6-3,ASSLGGSWNEQF
once,TRBV19,ASNAGTTYEQY
medium-sized,TRBV4-1,ASSQDLITDTQY
many,TRBV5-4,ASSLGIGEQY
.,TRBV20-1,SARPTVATYEQY
medium-sized,TRBV29-1,SVEEGRDRNTGELF
many,TRBV4-3,ASSQEGSAGGRGFGNEQF
.,TRBV4-1,ASSQDLAEGPNTQY
medium-sized,TRBV6-5,ASSYSGTGGGGELF
many,TRBV2,ASSERTGGSQSIQY
medium-sized,TRBV7-8,ASSPGAGSNQPQH
medium-sized,TRBV28,ASSYRLAGSAEQY
many,TRBV4-3,ASSQVYRGPHTEAF